A single T cell receptor beta chain is shown here with its context. The entry originates in a study of control samples from healthy donors and cancer patients. The data were produced by immunoSEQ multiplex PCR, yet TCRdb's version contains in-frame clones alone and is incomplete. This repertoire shows fewer than 200,000 clones, 93% found once; its top ten account for approximately 4%. The CDR3 extends over 15 amino acids. The V segment lost 2 bases and the J segment 3 bases; nucleotides outside the gene matches: 7. The germline gives CDR1 SGHDT, CDR2 YYEEEE. J is TRBJ1-2 and V is TRBV5-6, with 7 bases fitting TRBD1. Material for sequencing was blood. The sequence derives from a woman aged 55-69 years in good health. DNA of the CDR3: TGTGCCAGCAGCTTACTAGACAGGGTGGACTATGGCTACACCTTC. Translation gives CASSLLDRVDYGYTF.